The next 18 T cell receptor beta chains were all read from a single sample in a study of shared clonotypes between healthy human individuals. Using immunoSEQ multiplex PCR, the repertoire was profiled, and TCRdb retains in-frame clones only, with some absent. The sample holds some 2,000,000 clones, 95% seen once. Sequenced: naive CD4+ T cells sorted from blood. Subset defined: CD45RA+ positively selected. Receptors originate from a man younger than 35 in good health.

This clone was observed once. This chain links TRBV19 with TRBJ2-7, with 8 bases matching TRBD2. The V and J ends lost 3 bases and 3 bases, in that order; junction bases with no gene match: 13. The CDR3 totals 17 residues. CDR1 is LNHDA and CDR2 is SQIVND in the germline V gene (reference sequence). The CDR3 coding sequence is TGTGCCAGTAGTATGAGAGCCAGCGGGGGTCCTTACTACGAGCAGTACTTC. Protein sequence: CASSMRASGGPYYEQYF. Drawing the rest from reference TRBV19 and TRBJ2-7, the complete variable domain is DGGITQSPKYLFRKEGQNVTLSCEQNLNHDAMYWYRQDPGQGLRLIYYSQIVNDFQKGDIAEGYSVSREKKESFPLTVTSAQKNPTAFYLCASSMRASGGPYYEQYFGPGTRLTVT.

The chain has TRBV5-5 and TRBJ2-7, with unresolved D. From germline, CDR1 is SGHKS and CDR2 YYEKEE (reference sequence). The CDR3 sequence is 14 residues long. Trimming left V 0 bases short and J 2 bases short, with 9 bases between. CDR3 protein: CASSLGSVPYEQYF. The CDR3, as DNA: TGTGCCAGCAGCTTGGGTTCCGTCCCCTACGAGCAGTACTTC.

As concerns this clone: At the DNA level, this CDR3 is encoded by other sequences in the same sample as well. The chain recombines TRBV30 with TRBJ1-6; 7 bases are shared with TRBD1. With V trimmed by 0 bases and J by 5 bases, 4 bases remained unmatched. Germline CDR1 and CDR2: GTSNPN and SVGIG (reference sequence). The CDR3 covers 15 residues. CDR3: CAWSVLDRDNSPLHF. The CDR3 DNA follows: TGTGCCTGGAGTGTACTAGACAGGGATAATTCACCCCTCCACTTT.

This chain joins TRBV27 and TRBJ1-2, with D unclear. This CDR3 spans 15 amino acids. Trimming pared 0 bases from V and 6 bases from J, leaving 14 bases between. Germline V lookup: CDR1 MNHEY, CDR2 SMNVEV (reference sequence). CDR3 nucleotide sequence: TGTGCCAGCAGTTTATCATTCGGCTGGATAAATGGCTACACCTTC. The encoded protein is CASSLSFGWINGYTF.

A word on this clone: Its ends do not fully match the called genes, so a read error is possible. The chain combines TRBV5-8 with TRBJ1-2; D is possibly TRBD1 (5 bases). The CDR3 sequence is 14 residues long. Germline-derived CDR1 and CDR2 are SGHTS and YDEGEE. The CDR3 protein is CASSLVTVTGRSSF. The CDR3, as DNA: TGTGCCAGCAGCTTGGTCACCGTTACGGGACGGTCTTCCTTC.

The rearrangement joins TRBV6-5 to TRBJ2-5, with 11 bases identical to TRBD2. V was pared by 4 bases and J by 3 bases, with 4 bases of the junction left unmatched. Germline loops: CDR1 MNHEY, CDR2 SVGAGI. The CDR3 has 15 amino acids. The CDR3 protein is CASSSGLAVKETQYF. The CDR3 coding sequence is TGTGCCAGCAGTTCGGGACTAGCGGTTAAAGAGACCCAGTACTTC.

The chain has TRBV6-5 and TRBJ1-1, with D uncertain. Looked up from germline, CDR1 is MNHEY and CDR2 is SVGAGI. This CDR3 is built from 14 residues. The germline V and J ends were trimmed by 6 bases and 0 bases, with 11 bases remaining between them. Written as DNA, the CDR3 is TGTGCCAGCAGCCCTGCGATGATGAACACTGAAGCTTTCTTT. Translation gives CASSPAMMNTEAFF.

A word on this clone: This same CDR3 is encoded by further DNA sequences in the sample. V gene TRBV4-1 combines with J gene TRBJ2-2; the D gene is possibly TRBD2 (5 bases). From germline, CDR1 is MGHRA and CDR2 YSYEKL. This CDR3 has 17 amino acids. The ends were cut back, 3 bases at V and 1 base at J, with 15 bases in the middle. The CDR3 sequence is CASSQALAGMNTGELFF. In DNA form, the CDR3 reads TGCGCCAGCAGCCAGGCCCTAGCCGGGATGAACACCGGGGAGCTGTTTTTT.

V is TRBV10-3 and J is TRBJ2-4; 11 nucleotides align to TRBD2. The CDR3 totals 18 residues. Germline V gene data show CDR1 as ENHRY and CDR2 as SYGVKD. V dropped 0 bases and J dropped 6; count of bases not matched to a gene: 10. The CDR3 region is CAISESGTSGSELNIQYF. Here the CDR3 DNA reads TGTGCCATCAGTGAGTCGGGGACTAGCGGCTCGGAATTAAACATTCAGTACTTC.

The gene calls are TRBV28 and TRBJ2-7; 7 nucleotides align to TRBD1. The V segment lost 8 bases and the J segment 2 bases; nucleotides outside the gene matches: 9. This CDR3 has 14 residues. Germline V lookup: CDR1 MDHEN, CDR2 SYDVKM. The CDR3 spells CASLRDSAAYEQYF. CDR3 coding DNA: TGTGCCAGCCTTCGGGACAGCGCGGCCTACGAGCAGTACTTC.

Of note for this clone: Germline and junction disagree at one end, which may indicate a read error. Other nucleotide sequences in the sample specify the same CDR3. The V call is TRBV7-9, the J call TRBJ1-6, with D possibly matching TRBD1 (5 bases). Germline CDR1 is SEHNR and CDR2 is FQNEAQ (reference sequence). The CDR3 runs 16 residues. This CDR3 is CASSLAGTGNNSPLHF. The DNA of the CDR3 is TGTGCCAGCAGTTTAGCCGGGACGGGCAATAATTCACCCCTCCACTTT.

The chain is built from TRBV7-9 and TRBJ1-1, with D perhaps TRBD1 (6 bases). Germline V lookup: CDR1 SEHNR, CDR2 FQNEAQ (reference sequence). V was pared by 5 bases and J by 7 bases, with 20 bases between. CDR3 length equals 15 residues. The CDR3 loop is CASSAGRGFRHEAFF. CDR3 nucleotides: TGTGCCAGCAGCGCAGGCAGGGGCTTCAGACATGAAGCTTTCTTT.

The chain is built from TRBV15 and TRBJ2-2; a possible D gene is TRBD2 (6 bases). Germline lookup yields CDR1 LNHNV and CDR2 YYDKDF (reference sequence). The CDR3 is made up of 13 amino acids. The germline V and J ends were trimmed by 9 bases and 6 bases, with 14 bases remaining between them. The CDR3 sequence is CATSSWEAGELFF. The DNA for the CDR3 is TGTGCCACTTCCTCGTGGGAGGCCGGGGAGCTGTTTTTT. The full variable domain, completed using reference TRBV15 and TRBJ2-2, is DAMVIQNPRYQVTQFGKPVTLSCSQTLNHNVMYWYQQKSSQAPKLLFHYYDKDFNNEADTPDNFQSRRPNTSFCFLDIRSPGLGDTAMYLCATSSWEAGELFFGEGSRLTVL.

Turning to this clone: A much larger clone sits a single nucleotide away, making a read error possible. The same CDR3 can be traced to other DNA sequences in this sample. The gene calls are TRBV5-1 and TRBJ1-1, with D maybe TRBD1 (5 bases). The CDR3 spans 13 residues. From germline, CDR1 is SGHRS and CDR2 YFSETQ. Between the trimmed V and J ends, which lost 4 bases and 1 base, there was a span of 8 bases. CDR3 amino acids: CASSGDRNTEAFF. CDR3 sequence (DNA): TGCGCCAGCAGCGGAGACAGGAACACTGAAGCTTTCTTT.

V usage is TRBV29-1 and J usage is TRBJ2-5; D may be TRBD1 (6 bases). The V end lost 5 bases, the J end lost 5 bases, and 12 bases lay between the germline ends. From germline, CDR1 is SQVTM and CDR2 ANQGSEA. This CDR3 region has 12 residues. CDR3 region: CSVIPGVETQYF. The CDR3 DNA is TGCAGCGTTATCCCAGGGGTGGAGACCCAGTACTTC.

J is TRBJ1-3 and V is TRBV6-6; D gene unclear. The CDR3 extends over 16 amino acids. The V and J ends lost 1 base and 1 base respectively, with 11 bases between them. In germline, CDR1 is MNHNY, CDR2 SVGAGI (reference sequence). For the CDR3, the DNA is TGTGCCAGCAGTTACTTAAGCGGCGGGTCTGGAAACACCATATATTTT. Protein: CASSYLSGGSGNTIYF.

The CDR3 region is CASTSNRDSNTEAFF. DNA for the CDR3: TGTGCCAGCACCAGCAACCGGGACAGCAACACTGAAGCTTTCTTT. The chain employs TRBV28 and TRBJ1-1; TRBD1 matches at 7 bases. This CDR3 spans 15 amino acids. The J segment lost 2 bases and the V segment lost 7 bases, leaving 10 bases of the junction unmatched. CDR1 and CDR2 (germline): MDHEN, SYDVKM.

This clone was found once. With a much larger clone just one base away, this may be a read error. The sample holds other DNA sequences that translate to the same CDR3. The CDR3 region is CASSGDNEQFF. The CDR3 DNA is TGTGCCAGCAGTGGGGATAATGAGCAGTTCTTC. The chain is built from TRBV25-1 and TRBJ2-1; D call uncertain. The V gene lost 4 bases and the J gene lost 7 bases, with 5 bases spanning the gap. The germline CDR1 and CDR2 sequences are MGHDK and SYGVNS. The CDR3 contains 11 residues.